The TCR beta chain described here comes from a study of PD-1 blockade in classical Hodgkin lymphoma. Notes on the study in general: Reported baseline diversity: healthy donors highest, relapsed/refractory patients lowest. Diversity similar to that of newly diagnosed patients was seen at baseline in complete responders.

Repertoires were generated with immunoSEQ multiplex PCR, while TCRdb's copy carries only in-frame clones and drops some. The data show about 21,000 clones, around two thirds seen once. This clone was recorded a few times. Its antigen is still unknown. No patient escaped relapse after autologous stem cell transplantation, and brentuximab vedotin exposure varied. Best responses fell into complete response, partial response or progressive disease. Sequencing was performed on peripheral blood mononuclear cells (PBMCs), taken at baseline. The sequence was obtained from a human donor with classical Hodgkin lymphoma.

CDR3 sequence reads: CSAPTRTQAFF. The CDR3, as DNA: TGCAGTGCACCCACCCGGACGCAAGCTTTCTTT. The rearrangement uses TRBV20-1 and TRBJ1-1, with no clear D. Trimming removed 6 bases at V and 9 bases at J, with 14 bases between. The CDR3 has 11 residues. Germline loops: CDR1 DFQATT, CDR2 SNEGSKA (reference sequence).